A selection of T cell receptor beta chains follows, all from one sample in a study of blood T cell repertoires in COVID-19. Sequencing used immunoSEQ multiplex PCR; TCRdb keeps in-frame clones, though not all of them. The sample includes 130,000 to 150,000 clones, about four fifths seen only once; the top ten take around 5%. Material for sequencing was peripheral blood. These receptors came from a woman between 65 and 79 years old with COVID-19, enrolled during active disease. Both conserved end residues are part of each CDR3. The D gene is left open where the match is weak. Where a row states a size, it is once, few, many or the class of an expanded clone; other rows omit it.

>TRBJ2-1|.|TRBV7-6|.
TGTGCCAGCAGCTTAGATGGCAGGTCAGACGGAAGGAATGAGCAGTTCTTC
CASSLDGRSDGRNEQFF
>TRBJ1-3|once|TRBV30|.
TGTGCCTGGAGTGTACAGGTTGGAAACACCATATATTTT
CAWSVQVGNTIYF
>TRBJ1-3|.|TRBV2|.
TGTGCCAGCAGTGAGAGCCAGGATCACACCATATATTTT
CASSESQDHTIYF
>TRBJ1-1|.|TRBV4-1|TRBD1
TGCGCCAGCAGCCAAGATGGGACAGGGCCTGAAGCTTTCTTT
CASSQDGTGPEAFF
>TRBJ1-2|.|TRBV7-8|.
TGTGCCAGCAGCTTAGCGATAGGGGCCCACTATGGCTACACCTTC
CASSLAIGAHYGYTF
>TRBJ1-4|.|TRBV30|.
TGTGCCTGGAGTCGGGGGAAGATAGAAAAACTGTTTTTT
CAWSRGKIEKLFF
>TRBJ1-5|.|TRBV6-2/TRBV6-3|.
TGTGCCAGCAGTTACGGGGGCGGTCAGCCCCAGCATTTT
CASSYGGGQPQHF
>TRBJ1-2|.|TRBV14|.
TGTGCCAGCAGCCGCACCCAAGGGGCTCGGGGGGATGGCTACACCTTC
CASSRTQGARGDGYTF
>TRBJ1-2|.|TRBV19|TRBD1
TGTGCCAGTAGGGACAGGGGCTTCTATGGCTACACCTTC
CASRDRGFYGYTF
>TRBJ1-1|many|TRBV2|TRBD1
TGTGCCGGGACAGGGGACGACACTGAAGCTTTCTTT
CAGTGDDTEAFF
>TRBJ1-4|.|TRBV7-9|.
TGTGCCAGCAGCAGGACAGCGCAACTGTTTTTT
CASSRTAQLFF
>TRBJ1-1|.|TRBV10-3|.
TGTGCCATCAGTGAGTCGTATCTGAACACTGAAGCTTTCTTT
CAISESYLNTEAFF
>TRBJ2-7|.|TRBV19|TRBD1
TGTGCCAGTAGTAACAGGGGGCAGTACGAGCAGTACTTC
CASSNRGQYEQYF
>TRBJ1-2|.|TRBV9|TRBD1
TGTGCCAGCAGCGTACGGGACAGGGGAGGGGAATTATATGGCTACACCTTC
CASSVRDRGGELYGYTF
>TRBJ1-2|.|TRBV4-3|.
TGCGCCAGCAGCCAAGATACTCAAGGTCTAGTGGGCTACACCTTC
CASSQDTQGLVGYTF
>TRBJ2-2|once|TRBV3-1/TRBV3-2|TRBD1
TGTGCCAGCAGCCAGACAGGGCCCGGGGAGCTGTTTTTT
CASSQTGPGELFF
>TRBJ2-3|.|TRBV11-2|TRBD2
TGTGCCAGCAGCCGAGGACTAGGTCAAGATACGCAGTATTTT
CASSRGLGQDTQYF
>TRBJ1-2|.|TRBV19|TRBD1
TGTGCCAGTAGTCTCCTACAGGGGAGTCATGGCTACACCTTC
CASSLLQGSHGYTF
>TRBJ2-1|few|TRBV27|TRBD2
TGTGCCAGCAGCACATTAGCGGGGGGGATGGATGAGCAGTTCTTC
CASSTLAGGMDEQFF
>TRBJ2-7|.|TRBV27|TRBD1
TGTGCCAGCAGTTTAAAACAGGGGGTGACCTACGAGCAGTACTTC
CASSLKQGVTYEQYF
>TRBJ1-5|.|TRBV7-6|TRBD1
TGTGCCAGCAGCTTAGAGGGGACAGACAATCAGCCCCAGCATTTT
CASSLEGTDNQPQHF
>TRBJ1-2|.|TRBV7-2|.
TGTGCCAGCAGCCCGACCCGGGGGGCAGGCTACACCTTC
CASSPTRGAGYTF
>TRBJ2-7|.|TRBV9|TRBD1
TGTGCCAGCAGCGTAGCACAGGGGGCGGGGTACGAGCAGTACTTC
CASSVAQGAGYEQYF
>TRBJ1-2|few|TRBV7-9|TRBD1
TGTGCCAGCAGCTTTACACGGGACAGGGACACCTATGGCTACACCTTC
CASSFTRDRDTYGYTF
>TRBJ1-2|.|TRBV9|.
TGTGCCAGCAGCGTAGACCTTTCGAGGGGCTACACCTTC
CASSVDLSRGYTF
>TRBJ1-6|once|TRBV19|TRBD1
TGTGCCAGTAGTGCCATGGGACAGGGGAATAAGAATTCACCCCTCCACTTT
CASSAMGQGNKNSPLHF
>TRBJ2-7|.|TRBV20-1|.
TGCAGTGCTAGTTCGGTTGGGAGCTCCTACGAGCAGTACTTC
CSASSVGSSYEQYF
>TRBJ1-1|.|TRBV6-2/TRBV6-3|TRBD1
TGTGCCAGCAGTTACTCTAAGACTCACAGGGGAAGGATGAACACTGAAGCTTTCTTT
CASSYSKTHRGRMNTEAFF
>TRBJ1-1|.|TRBV12-3/TRBV12-4|.
TGTGCCAGCAGTTTCTTTTCGTACACTGAAGCTTTCTTT
CASSFFSYTEAFF
>TRBJ1-5|.|TRBV28|.
TGTGCCAGCAGTTTAGGGGCTCCCAATCAGCCCCAGCATTTT
CASSLGAPNQPQHF
>TRBJ2-5|.|TRBV5-1|TRBD1
TGCGCCAGCAGCTTAGGACAGGTCGAAGGGGAGACCCAGTACTTC
CASSLGQVEGETQYF
>TRBJ2-1|once|TRBV9|TRBD1
TGTGCCAGCAGCGTAGTAGGGGACAGGGACAATGAGCAGTTCTTC
CASSVVGDRDNEQFF
>TRBJ2-5|.|TRBV4-2|TRBD1
TGTGCCAGCAGCCAAGGGACAGGGGGGAAAGAGACCCAGTACTTC
CASSQGTGGKETQYF
>TRBJ2-3|.|TRBV7-2|TRBD2
TGTGCCAGCAGCTTAGTCGTGCTAGCGGGGCGACGCACAGATACGCAGTATTTT
CASSLVVLAGRRTDTQYF
>TRBJ2-1|.|TRBV7-9|.
TGTGCCAGCAGCTTAGCAACAGAGCTAAGGGGCAATGAGCAGTTCTTC
CASSLATELRGNEQFF
>TRBJ2-2|.|TRBV30|TRBD2
TGTGCCTGGAGCCCTCCTCGGGGGGGGCTCGGCGGGGAGCTGTTTTTT
CAWSPPRGGLGGELFF
>TRBJ1-1|.|TRBV3-1/TRBV3-2|.
TGTGCCAGCAGCCAAGATATCGGTAGGGGTAACACTGAAGCTTTCTTT
CASSQDIGRGNTEAFF
>TRBJ2-2|.|TRBV4-1|TRBD2
TGCGCCAGCAGCCAAGATCCTTTCGGGAGCGGGGGGGCCGGGGAGCTGTTTTTT
CASSQDPFGSGGAGELFF
>TRBJ1-5|.|TRBV2|.
TGTGCCAGCAGGTACGGTACCACTAGTACTAGCAATCAGCCCCAGCATTTT
CASRYGTTSTSNQPQHF
>TRBJ2-3|.|TRBV12-5|TRBD2
TGTGCTAGTGGTTTGGTCAACCCCAGCGGGGGTGCAGATACGCAGTATTTT
CASGLVNPSGGADTQYF
>TRBJ1-2|.|TRBV7-9|.
TGTGCCAGCAGCTTACGGAGTGGCTACACCTTC
CASSLRSGYTF
>TRBJ1-1|once|TRBV19|TRBD1
TGTGCCAGCCACAGGGGCCGAACGATGAACACTGAAGCTTTCTTT
CASHRGRTMNTEAFF
>TRBJ1-1|once|TRBV4-2|.
TGTGCCAGCAGCCCCCAGGGGAACACTGAAGCTTTCTTT
CASSPQGNTEAFF
>TRBJ2-2|.|TRBV28|TRBD2
TGTGCCAGCAGTCCCTTAGAGCGGGGGGCGCGGAACACCGGGGAGCTGTTTTTT
CASSPLERGARNTGELFF
>TRBJ2-1|.|TRBV5-1|.
TGCGCCAGCAGCTTGGCCGGGGAAAATTTCAATGAGCAGTTCTTC
CASSLAGENFNEQFF
>TRBJ2-3|.|TRBV28|.
TGTGCCAGCAGAGGACTCGGAGGCCCAGATACGCAGTATTTT
CASRGLGGPDTQYF
>TRBJ2-1|.|TRBV2|TRBD2
TGTGCCAGCAGTGCGTCTAGCGGGGGACTAAGGAATGAGCAGTTCTTC
CASSASSGGLRNEQFF
>TRBJ1-5|.|TRBV7-9|TRBD1
TGTGCCAGCAGCTTAGCACAGGGGGGCTACAATCAGCCCCAGCATTTT
CASSLAQGGYNQPQHF
>TRBJ2-7|.|TRBV7-6|TRBD2
TGTGCCAGCAGCTTAGGGAGCGGCGGGGGTTCCTACGAGCAGTACTTC
CASSLGSGGGSYEQYF
>TRBJ1-3|.|TRBV5-6|.
TGTGCCAGCAACCACCCGACAGGAAACACCATATATTTT
CASNHPTGNTIYF
>TRBJ2-7|.|TRBV18|TRBD1
TGTGCCAGCTCACCAACAGGGGGCAGCGAGCAGTACTTC
CASSPTGGSEQYF
>TRBJ1-4|.|TRBV5-4|TRBD1
TGTGCCAGCAGCCAGGGACAGGTTAATGAAAAACTGTTTTTT
CASSQGQVNEKLFF
>TRBJ1-2|.|TRBV18|.
TGTGCCAGCTCACTAGACAGAGCGTATGGCTACACCTTC
CASSLDRAYGYTF
>TRBJ1-4|.|TRBV6-2/TRBV6-3|.
TGTGCCAGCAGTTACGCGGGCCTAAATGAAAAACTGTTTTTT
CASSYAGLNEKLFF
>TRBJ2-7|.|TRBV10-3|.
TGTGCCATCAGTGAGAGCGGGCCCTACGAGCAGTACTTC
CAISESGPYEQYF
>TRBJ2-3|.|TRBV5-4|TRBD2
TGTGCCAGCAGCTTGCTAGCGGGGGGGAGCACAGATACGCAGTATTTT
CASSLLAGGSTDTQYF
>TRBJ1-1|.|TRBV5-6|.
TGTGCCAGCAGCTTGGCGGCAGGGAGGCTGGGGGACACTGAAGCTTTCTTT
CASSLAAGRLGDTEAFF
>TRBJ2-7|.|TRBV5-4|TRBD2
TGTGCCAGCAGCTCGACTAGCGGGGGGGCAAATACATTTGCCTACGAGCAGTACTTC
CASSSTSGGANTFAYEQYF
>TRBJ2-1|.|TRBV7-8|.
TGTGCCAGCGGCTTCTCTAGATCCCATGAGCAGTTCTTC
CASGFSRSHEQFF